This TCR beta chain was identified in a study of beta chain features in type 1 diabetes. The study's findings and limits: In patients and controls equally, PCR might favor templates that are shorter. All four CD4+ subsets of Type 1 diabetes patients contained TCRB CDR3s that were moderately but significantly shorter.

The germline CDR1 and CDR2 sequences are SQVTM and ANQGSEA. There are 11 residues in the CDR3. The V gene lost 3 bases and the J gene lost 9 bases, with 10 bases spanning the gap. The entirety of the isolated RNA underwent reverse transcription, so expressed TCRB transcripts were sequenced. Clones were read by immunoSEQ multiplex PCR, and TCRdb kept only the in-frame ones, dropping some. This table holds hundreds of thousands of clones, roughly a sixth found once. Each donor gave one heparinised blood draw averaging around 0.12 L. This clone was found a few times. Its target is unknown. This receptor was taken from a woman aged 18-29 years in good health. The V call is TRBV29-1, the J call TRBJ2-3; D gene ambiguous. Input material: naive CD4+ T cells from blood. The CDR3 DNA is TGCAGCGTTGATGGGTCTGGAACGCAGTATTTT. It encodes CSVDGSGTQYF.